One and the same sample provided the 4 T cell receptor beta chains below, sequenced in a study of blood T cell repertoires in COVID-19. Method: immunoSEQ multiplex PCR; TCRdb's copy keeps in-frame clones and lacks some. The data show approximately 30,000 clones, 70% to 90% seen once. Sequencing was performed on peripheral blood. The receptors shown here come from a woman aged 40 to 49 with active or convalescent COVID-19.

In this sample, this clone turned up once. The V call is TRBV6-4, the J call TRBJ1-6; no definite D call. Trimming cost V 3 bases and J 8 bases, with 11 bases left between them. In germline, CDR1 is MRHNA, CDR2 SNTAGT. The CDR3 has 14 amino acids. CDR3 region: CASSEGYIDSPLHF. For the CDR3, the DNA is TGTGCCAGCAGTGAGGGCTATATAGATTCACCCCTCCACTTT.

V is TRBV6-1 and J is TRBJ2-5; 7 bases fit TRBD1. This CDR3 is 15 amino acids long. The germline V gene has CDR1 MNHNS and CDR2 SASEGT. V dropped 2 bases and J dropped 5; count of bases not matched to a gene: 8. The CDR3, as DNA: TGTGCCAGCAGTGAAATGGGACAGCCTCACGAGACCCAGTACTTC. Protein: CASSEMGQPHETQYF.

This clone appeared a single time. The rearrangement uses TRBV7-9 and TRBJ1-5, with D unresolved. V was clipped by 0 bases and J by 3 bases, with 9 bases between them. Germline V gene lookup returns CDR1 SEHNR and CDR2 FQNEAQ (reference sequence). This CDR3 region has 15 residues. The CDR3 region has the DNA TGTGCCAGCAGCTTAGCGCTCGGGGACAATCAGCCCCAGCATTTT. Translating it yields CASSLALGDNQPQHF.

The genes are TRBV7-9 and TRBJ2-1; 11 bases match TRBD2. Looked up from germline, CDR1 is SEHNR and CDR2 is FQNEAQ (reference sequence). CDR3 length: 14 amino acids. V shed 7 bases and J 8 bases; nucleotides not matched to a gene: 7. The CDR3 here is CASISGRAGYEQFF. The CDR3 DNA follows: TGTGCCAGCATTAGCGGGAGGGCCGGATATGAGCAGTTCTTC.